This T cell receptor (beta chain) was retrieved from a study of blood T cell repertoires in COVID-19. At the level of the study: PBMCs, B-cell-depleted T cells, or T cells provided the cDNA or gDNA that made up the material.

In the authors' workflow: Reference gene primer amplification gave nucleated cell count estimates. Some clones are missing from TCRdb's copy, which holds only in-frame ones; the method was immunoSEQ multiplex PCR. Clonal size and the V and J genes are those of that table, whereas D and trimming came from the DNA. The profile shows about 180,000 clones, 75% to 90% of them singletons. Patients at the Seattle site were enrolled during active infection and followed longitudinally. V lost 3 bases and J lost 8, with 14 bases in between. CDR1 is SQVTM and CDR2 is ANQGSEA in the germline V gene. The CDR3 extends over 13 amino acids.

Sequenced input: peripheral blood. This receptor was taken from a woman aged 40 to 50 with COVID-19, enrolled during active disease. The chain has TRBV29-1 and TRBJ2-1; D ambiguous. The chain's CDR3 is CSVDPTALDEQFF. The CDR3 DNA reads TGCAGCGTTGACCCTACAGCTCTGGATGAGCAGTTCTTC.